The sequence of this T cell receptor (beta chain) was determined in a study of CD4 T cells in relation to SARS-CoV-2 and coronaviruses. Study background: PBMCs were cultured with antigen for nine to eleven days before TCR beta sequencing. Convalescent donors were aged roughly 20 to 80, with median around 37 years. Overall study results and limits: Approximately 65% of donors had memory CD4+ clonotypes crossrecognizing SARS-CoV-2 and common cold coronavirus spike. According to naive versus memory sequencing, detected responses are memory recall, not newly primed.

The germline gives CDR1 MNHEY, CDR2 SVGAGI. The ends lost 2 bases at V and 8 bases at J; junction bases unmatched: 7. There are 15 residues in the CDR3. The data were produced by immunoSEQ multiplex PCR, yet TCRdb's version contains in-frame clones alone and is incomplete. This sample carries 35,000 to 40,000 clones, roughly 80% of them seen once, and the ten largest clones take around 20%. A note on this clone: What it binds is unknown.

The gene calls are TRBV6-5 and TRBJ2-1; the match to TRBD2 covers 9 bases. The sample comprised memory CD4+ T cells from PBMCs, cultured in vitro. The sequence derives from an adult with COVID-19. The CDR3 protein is CASSYGLAGPYEQFF. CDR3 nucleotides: TGTGCCAGCAGTTACGGCCTAGCGGGACCCTATGAGCAGTTCTTC.